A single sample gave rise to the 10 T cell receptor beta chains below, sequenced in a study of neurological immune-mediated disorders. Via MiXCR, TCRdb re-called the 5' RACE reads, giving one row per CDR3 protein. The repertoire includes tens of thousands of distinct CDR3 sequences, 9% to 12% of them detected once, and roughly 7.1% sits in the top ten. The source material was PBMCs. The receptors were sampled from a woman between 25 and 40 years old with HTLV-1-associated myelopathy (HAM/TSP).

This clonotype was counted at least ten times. CDR3 sequence (DNA): TGCGCCAGCAGCTTCACAGGGGGCGAGACTGAAGCTTTCTTT. It yields the protein CASSFTGGETEAFF. J is TRBJ1-1 and V is TRBV5-1, with 9 bases identical to TRBD1. Germline CDR1 and CDR2: SGHRS and YFSETQ. CDR3 size: 14 residues. V was pared by 2 bases and J by 5 bases, with 4 bases of the junction left unmatched.

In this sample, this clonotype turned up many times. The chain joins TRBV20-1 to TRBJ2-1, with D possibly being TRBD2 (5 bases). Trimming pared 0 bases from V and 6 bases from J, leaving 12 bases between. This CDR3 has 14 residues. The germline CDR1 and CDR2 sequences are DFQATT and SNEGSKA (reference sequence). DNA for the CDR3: TGCAGTGCTAGAGATCAACGGGATTTCAATGAGCAGTTCTTC. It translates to CSARDQRDFNEQFF.

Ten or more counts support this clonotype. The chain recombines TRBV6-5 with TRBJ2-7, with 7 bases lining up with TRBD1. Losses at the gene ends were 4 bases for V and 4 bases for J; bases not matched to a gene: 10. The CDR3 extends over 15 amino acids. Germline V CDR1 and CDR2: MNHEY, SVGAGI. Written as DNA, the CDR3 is TGTGCCAGCAGTTCTACAGGGGCCCAATCGTACGAGCAGTACTTC. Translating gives CASSSTGAQSYEQYF.

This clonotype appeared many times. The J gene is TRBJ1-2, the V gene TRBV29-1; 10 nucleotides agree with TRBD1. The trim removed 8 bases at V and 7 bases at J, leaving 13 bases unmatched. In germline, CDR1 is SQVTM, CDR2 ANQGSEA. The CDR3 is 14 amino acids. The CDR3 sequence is CSIGPDRGYFGYTF. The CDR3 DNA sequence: TGCAGCATTGGACCGGACAGGGGGTATTTTGGCTACACCTTC.

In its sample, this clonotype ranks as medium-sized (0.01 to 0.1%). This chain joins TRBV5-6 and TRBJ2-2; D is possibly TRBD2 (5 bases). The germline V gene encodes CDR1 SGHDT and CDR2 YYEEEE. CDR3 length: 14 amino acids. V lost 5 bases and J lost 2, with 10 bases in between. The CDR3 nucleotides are TGTGCCAGCAGTTTAGGAGGAAACACCGGGGAGCTGTTTTTT. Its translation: CASSLGGNTGELFF.

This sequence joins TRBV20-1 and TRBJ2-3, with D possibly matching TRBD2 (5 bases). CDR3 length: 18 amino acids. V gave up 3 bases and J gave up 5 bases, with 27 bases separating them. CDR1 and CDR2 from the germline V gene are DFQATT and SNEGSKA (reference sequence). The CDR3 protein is CSASVGPTPRDYIDTQYF. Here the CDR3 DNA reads TGCAGTGCTAGTGTAGGGCCCACTCCCCGAGACTACATAGATACGCAGTATTTT.

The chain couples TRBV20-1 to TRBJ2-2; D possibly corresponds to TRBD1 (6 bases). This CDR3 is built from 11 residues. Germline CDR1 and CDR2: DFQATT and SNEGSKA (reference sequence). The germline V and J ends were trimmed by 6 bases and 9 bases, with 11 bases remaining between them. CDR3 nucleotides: TGCAGTGCACGGACAGACAGGGAGCTGTTTTTT. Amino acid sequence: CSARTDRELFF.

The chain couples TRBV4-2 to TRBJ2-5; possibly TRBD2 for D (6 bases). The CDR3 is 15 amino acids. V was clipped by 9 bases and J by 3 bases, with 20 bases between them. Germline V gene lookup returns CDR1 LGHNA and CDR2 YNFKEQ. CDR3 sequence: CASIQDRGGEETQYF. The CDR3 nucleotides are TGTGCCAGTATCCAAGACCGGGGCGGGGAAGAGACCCAGTACTTC.

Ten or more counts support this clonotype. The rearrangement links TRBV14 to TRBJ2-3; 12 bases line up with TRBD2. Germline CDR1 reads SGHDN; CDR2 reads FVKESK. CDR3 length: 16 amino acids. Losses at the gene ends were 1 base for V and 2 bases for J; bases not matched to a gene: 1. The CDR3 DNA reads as TGTGCCAGCAGCCAAGGGACTAGCGGGAACACAGATACGCAGTATTTT. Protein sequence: CASSQGTSGNTDTQYF.

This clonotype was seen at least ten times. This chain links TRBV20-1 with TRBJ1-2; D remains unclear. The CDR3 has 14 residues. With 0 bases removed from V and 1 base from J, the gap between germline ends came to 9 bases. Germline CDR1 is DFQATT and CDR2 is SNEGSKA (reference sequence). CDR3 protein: CSARDRLYNYGYTF. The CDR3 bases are TGCAGTGCTAGAGATCGTTTATATAACTATGGCTACACCTTC.